Listed below are T cell receptor beta chains from one sample, sequenced in a study of memory CD4+ T cells and cytomegalovirus serostatus. The assay was immunoSEQ multiplex PCR, and TCRdb's table has in-frame clones only and misses some. Among 45,000 to 55,000 clones, 78% were seen once, and the ten largest hold approximately 0.65%. The source material was memory CD4+ T cells from blood. These receptors were obtained from an adult in good health and CMV-seronegative. The CDR3 runs from the conserved cysteine through the conserved F or W. D genes are given only for firm matches. The listing skips clone size in some rows; elsewhere it reads once, few, many or a size class.

size	J	V	D	DNA	CDR3
few	TRBJ2-7	TRBV29-1	TRBD1	TGCAGCGTTATGGACAGGGGGCTAGAGGGCGAGCAGTACTTC	CSVMDRGLEGEQYF
.	TRBJ1-3	TRBV7-2	.	TGTGCCAGCAGCTTAGAGAGAAACACCATATATTTT	CASSLERNTIYF
.	TRBJ2-2	TRBV7-2	TRBD2	TGTGCCAGCAGCTTAGTAGCGGGAGGGCCCACCGGGGAGCTGTTTTTT	CASSLVAGGPTGELFF
few	TRBJ1-1	TRBV28	.	TGTGCCAGCACCCGGGGCCCCCTACCCACTGAAGCTTTCTTT	CASTRGPLPTEAFF
.	TRBJ2-7	TRBV28	TRBD1	TGTGCCAGCAGTTTATACAGACAGGGGACCCAGCAGTACTTC	CASSLYRQGTQQYF
few	TRBJ2-6	TRBV7-3	.	TGTGCCAGCAGCCCCACTATATCAGGATTTGGTGGCAACGTCCTGACTTTC	CASSPTISGFGGNVLTF
.	TRBJ2-7	TRBV14	TRBD2	TGTGCCAGCAGCCATTGGGGTCCAGCGCCGGGACTAGCGGGAGGAACGTACGAGCAGTACTTC	CASSHWGPAPGLAGGTYEQYF
few	TRBJ2-7	TRBV4-1	TRBD2	TGCGCCAGCAGTTATATAGCGGGGGATTTTTACGAGCAGTACTTC	CASSYIAGDFYEQYF
.	TRBJ2-7	TRBV6-5	TRBD1	TGTGCCAGCAGTATCCCAGACAGGGTTTACGAGCAGTACTTC	CASSIPDRVYEQYF
.	TRBJ2-3	TRBV2	.	TGTGCCAGCAAACCGAACACAGATACGCAGTATTTT	CASKPNTDTQYF
.	TRBJ2-5	TRBV14	.	TGTGCCAGCAGCCAATTACTGACGGGTGTGGAGACCCAGTACTTC	CASSQLLTGVETQYF
.	TRBJ2-5	TRBV29-1	.	TGCAGCGGGGGGGGTACAGGGGCCCGAGAGACCCAGTACTTC	CSGGGTGARETQYF
.	TRBJ2-2	TRBV5-1	TRBD1	TGCGCCAGCAGCTTCGGGGACAGGGGCACCGGGGAGCTGTTTTTT	CASSFGDRGTGELFF
once	TRBJ2-7	TRBV27	TRBD1	TGTGCCAGCAGTTCCGCCGGGACAGGGACTAACGAGCAGTACTTC	CASSSAGTGTNEQYF
.	TRBJ2-3	TRBV28	TRBD2	TGTGCCAGCCAACGGGAGGGTTTTGCAGATACGCAGTATTTT	CASQREGFADTQYF
.	TRBJ1-2	TRBV6-5	.	TGTGCCAGCAGTTACTCGTCAACCTATGGCTACACCTTC	CASSYSSTYGYTF
.	TRBJ2-7	TRBV6-6	TRBD1	TGTGCCAGCACCGGGACAGGATCATCCTACGAGCAGTACTTC	CASTGTGSSYEQYF
.	TRBJ2-7	TRBV28	TRBD1	TGTGCCAGCAGGGGACCTAGGACAGGGGCGCACGAGCAGTACTTC	CASRGPRTGAHEQYF
once	TRBJ2-2	TRBV5-6	TRBD2	TGTGCCAGCAGCTTACAGGGTAGCGGGAGATCTGGGGAGCTGTTTTTT	CASSLQGSGRSGELFF
.	TRBJ2-2	TRBV18	.	TGTGCCAGCTCACCACCGTTACAGAACACCGGGGAGCTGTTTTTT	CASSPPLQNTGELFF
.	TRBJ2-5	TRBV15	TRBD1	TGTGCCACCAGCAGAGTTGGGACAGGGCCCCTACCCCAGTACTTC	CATSRVGTGPLPQYF
.	TRBJ2-3	TRBV29-1	TRBD1	TGCAGCGCGGACCTGGGACAGGGTAGAGATACGCAGTATTTT	CSADLGQGRDTQYF
.	TRBJ2-7	TRBV6-6	.	TGTGCCAGCAGCCCCACGGGCGGGTCCTACGAGCAGTACTTC	CASSPTGGSYEQYF
.	TRBJ2-7	TRBV6-6	.	TGTGCCAGCAGTTACAAGGGCCACGAGCAGTACTTC	CASSYKGHEQYF
.	TRBJ2-5	TRBV7-9	TRBD1	TGTGCCAGCAGCTTAGAGGGGGACAGGGGGACTGAGACCCAGTACTTC	CASSLEGDRGTETQYF
once	TRBJ2-7	TRBV14	TRBD1	TGTGCCAGCAGCAAGCCGGGACAGGTCTACGAGCAGTACTTC	CASSKPGQVYEQYF
few	TRBJ2-2	TRBV28	.	TGTGCCAGCAGGGGCGGGCAACGGGGGGAGCTGTTTTTT	CASRGGQRGELFF
.	TRBJ2-1	TRBV5-1	TRBD2	TGCGCCAGCAGCCAAGGACTAGCGGGAGGCTCCTACAATGAGCAGTTCTTC	CASSQGLAGGSYNEQFF
few	TRBJ1-1	TRBV11-1	.	TGTGCCAGCAGCTACGGGACGGCGAACACTGAAGCTTTCTTT	CASSYGTANTEAFF
.	TRBJ2-7	TRBV7-9	.	TGTGCCAGCAGCCTAACCAACAGGAAACCCCACCCCTCCTACGAGCAGTACTTC	CASSLTNRKPHPSYEQYF
.	TRBJ1-1	TRBV5-1	.	TGCGCCAGCAGCACAGGGTACACTGAAGCTTTCTTT	CASSTGYTEAFF
.	TRBJ2-5	TRBV4-2	.	TGTGCCAGCAGCCAGAGACGGGACTCACAAGAGACCCAGTACTTC	CASSQRRDSQETQYF
.	TRBJ2-2	TRBV7-6	.	TGTGCCAGCAGCCCCCGGGACTTCGACACCGGGGAGCTGTTTTTT	CASSPRDFDTGELFF
.	TRBJ1-2	TRBV7-8	.	TGTGCCAGCAGCTTAGCGCACCAGTACTATGGCTACACCTTC	CASSLAHQYYGYTF
once	TRBJ2-1	TRBV5-1	TRBD2	TGCGCCAGCAGCCCGGAACCTAGCGGGAGTGGGAATGAGCAGTTCTTC	CASSPEPSGSGNEQFF
.	TRBJ2-1	TRBV11-3	.	TGTGCCAGCAGCTTAGGCCCAGGGAATGAGCAGTTCTTC	CASSLGPGNEQFF
.	TRBJ2-7	TRBV6-5	.	TGTGCCAGCAGTTCCGCCCGGACATTGAACGAGCAGTACTTC	CASSSARTLNEQYF
.	TRBJ1-1	TRBV28	.	TGTGCCAGCAGTTTTGCGGGCCGGAACACTGAAGCTTTCTTT	CASSFAGRNTEAFF
once	TRBJ1-5	TRBV6-1	.	TGTGCCAGCAGTTATGGGCCCACCAATCAGCCCCAGCATTTT	CASSYGPTNQPQHF
.	TRBJ2-2	TRBV11-2	.	TGTGCCAGCAGCTTAGATCCTGGGGCCGCGAACACCGGGGAGCTGTTTTTT	CASSLDPGAANTGELFF
.	TRBJ2-1	TRBV28	TRBD1	TGTGCCAGCATAAATGTGGCAGGGGGCAATGAGCAGTTCTTC	CASINVAGGNEQFF
.	TRBJ2-2	TRBV7-2	TRBD2	TGTGCCAGCAGCTTATTGGGACTACGACTAGTCGGCGCCGGGGAGCTGTTTTTT	CASSLLGLRLVGAGELFF
.	TRBJ2-2	TRBV19	.	TGTGCCAGTAACGTTGGGCCGGGATTTCCCGGGGAGCTGTTTTTT	CASNVGPGFPGELFF
.	TRBJ1-1	TRBV7-2	TRBD1	TGTGCCAGCAGCCCCAGCGGGACAGGGACCGCCTCGAACACTGAAGCTTTCTTT	CASSPSGTGTASNTEAFF
.	TRBJ2-3	TRBV9	.	TGTGCCAGCAGCGTAGCTCCCCCAGATACGCAGTATTTT	CASSVAPPDTQYF